This paragraph reports one T cell receptor (beta chain). Its antigen remains unidentified. Per-nucleotide qualities are absent, and no much larger clonotype sits a single base away. The sample's time point, from its label and the paper: cycle 2 day 1 (C2D1) of nivolumab. Every trial patient had relapsed following autologous stem cell transplantation, and prior brentuximab vedotin exposure was what differed among cohorts A, B and C. The trial cohort included fewer than 65 patients with relapsed/refractory classical Hodgkin lymphoma, and each patient had a best overall response of complete response, partial response or progressive disease. In the multi-cohort phase II CheckMate 205 trial, trial patients received single-agent nivolumab. An independent review committee assessed best overall response using the 2007 International Working Group response criteria. PBMCs from the trial were collected at three points: immediately before nivolumab initiation (C1D1), and during therapy at cycle 2 day 1 and cycle 4 day 1. After peripheral blood was drawn into 8 mL Vacutainer Cell Preparation Tubes, PBMCs were isolated by centrifugation and then cryopreserved.

The CDR1 and CDR2 encoded by the germline V gene are MNHNS and SASEGT. The CDR3 starts with the cysteine, ends with the phenylalanine, and has 14 residues. The sequence is cut down to CDR3 DNA, 42 bases in frame from base 1. Clipping removes 10 bases from V and 4 bases from J, with 8 as the unmatched junction base count. This entry comes from a study of PD-1 blockade in classical Hodgkin lymphoma (dated by TCRdb to 2020 to 2021). About the full investigation: Nivolumab dosing was 3 mg/kg intravenously every 2 weeks, continuing until either disease progression or unacceptable toxicity. The study used TCR beta sequencing and CyTOF to define a peripheral blood immune signature of response to PD-1 blockade in classical Hodgkin lymphoma. Points the paper makes about the study in general: CD4+ but not CD8+ TCR diversity rose significantly by C4D1 (p=0.0027 vs p=0.16), most apparent in complete responders (p=0.02). Trial patients achieving complete response had baseline diversity similar to newly diagnosed patients, whereas partial responders and progressors had significantly lower diversity. Patients starting nivolumab less than 1 year after ASCT had lower diversity and were excluded from later analyses to avoid confounding by immune reconstitution. Only a single clinical trial cohort was studied, and what caused the repertoire differences, possibly disease activity or prior therapy, remained undefined. Baseline TCR diversity was reported as lower in newly diagnosed patients than in healthy donors, and lower still in relapsed/refractory patients.

Genomic DNA was isolated using the Qiagen DNeasy kit from unsorted PBMCs as well as from negatively selected CD4+ and CD8+ fractions. TCR beta CDR3 regions were subjected to amplification by immunoSEQ multiplex PCR with primers that anneal to V and J segments. Amplification bias was minimized using a synthetic immune receptor repertoire, and residual bias was removed computationally after sequencing. The authors' analysis ran thus. Custom Python scripts were used to quantify repertoire diversity as the Shannon entropy index. The unsorted, CD4+ and CD8+ repertoires were each analyzed separately, with the exception of combined analyses, where CD4+ and CD8+ sequences were merged in silico. A clone counted as expanded when the clone's frequency after treatment rose at least 2-fold relative to C1D1, and clones undetected at baseline were given a pseudocount of 0.5. Clones with 0 or 1 copy at C1D1 were classified as singleton clones, and clones with 2 or more copies were classified as non-singleton clones. Clones expanded in unsorted samples were labelled as CD4+, CD8+ or unknown by matching protein sequences in sorted samples from the same patient. Wilcoxon tests on paired samples were used to test diversity changes from C1D1 to C4D1. This immuneACCESS table, as held by TCRdb, lists in-frame sequences with V and J called but not all clones. Of the missing ones, under half trace to an unresolved V gene in checked studies; the others have no known cause. The V and J calls and clone size come from that table; D and trimming were worked out from the DNA. The sample contains 35,000 to 45,000 clones, around 70% of them found a single time. The leading ten clones occupy over 12% of the sample.

This clonotype was sampled from a human donor with classical Hodgkin lymphoma. The chain was built from TRBV6-1 and TRBJ1-2; 11 middle bases align to TRBD1. The sample was peripheral blood mononuclear cells (PBMCs), taken before the second cycle of nivolumab. The DNA sequence reads TGTGCCACCCTGGACAGGGGGCTCCTCTATGGCTACACCTTC. Its amino acids are CATLDRGLLYGYTF.